Listed below are T cell receptor beta chains from one sample, sequenced in a study of T-cell memory formation after mild COVID-19. MiXCR, applied by TCRdb to the 5' RACE reads, yields one record per CDR3 protein. The sample includes over 120,000 distinct CDR3 sequences, 25% seen only once; the top ten take around a quarter. The sample was PBMCs or a T cell subset sorted from them (not recorded which). The receptors were gathered from an adult woman who had mild COVID-19 (a few samples of this study predate the infection). Cell type and time point are not known. The CDR3 runs from the conserved cysteine through the conserved F or W. D genes are given only for firm matches. The size field is filled for only some rows; it gives once, few, many or a size class.

j_call | v_call | d_call | clone_size | cdr3_nt | cdr3_aa
TRBJ2-3 | TRBV24-1 | NA | NA | TGTGCCACCAGCCTATCTAGCGCCACTAGCACAGATACGCAGTATTTT | CATSLSSATSTDTQYF
TRBJ1-4 | TRBV7-9 | TRBD1 | NA | TGTGCCAGCAGCGACAGGGGGAACAATTACGTTGAAAAACTGTTTTTT | CASSDRGNNYVEKLFF
TRBJ2-1 | TRBV6-2/TRBV6-3 | TRBD1 | NA | TGTGCCAGCAATCTAGACGATCTAACGGGACAGGGGCTGTACGAGCAGTTCTTC | CASNLDDLTGQGLYEQFF
TRBJ2-3 | TRBV9 | TRBD2 | NA | TGTGCCAGCAGCGAGGGGCTAGCGGGGAGAGATGGAGATACGCAGTATTTT | CASSEGLAGRDGDTQYF
TRBJ1-5 | TRBV7-8 | TRBD1 | NA | TGTGCCAGCAGCTTAGTGGTTGTACAGGGGGTTCAGCACCAGCATTTT | CASSLVVVQGVQHQHF
TRBJ1-5 | TRBV6-4 | NA | NA | TGTGCCAGCAGTGTCGGGCAGAATCAGCCCCAGCATTTT | CASSVGQNQPQHF
TRBJ2-7 | TRBV5-1 | NA | few | TGCGCCAGCAGCTTGCGCCCCGGGGGCAACGAGCAGTACTTC | CASSLRPGGNEQYF
TRBJ2-7 | TRBV19 | TRBD1 | few | TGTGCCAGTAGCTCGGACAGGGGCGTTCCGCAAGGCGAGCAGTACTTC | CASSSDRGVPQGEQYF
TRBJ2-1 | TRBV4-1 | TRBD2 | few | TGCGCCAGCAGCCAACTCTCTTCGGGGACTAGGTCCGATGAGCAGTTCTTC | CASSQLSSGTRSDEQFF
TRBJ2-3 | TRBV2 | NA | NA | TGTGCCAGAACCACTAGCACAGATACGCAGTATTTT | CARTTSTDTQYF
TRBJ1-5 | TRBV15 | NA | NA | TGTGCCACCAGCAGAGAGCGGGGTGGGTATAGCAATCAGCCCCAGCATTTT | CATSRERGGYSNQPQHF